This T cell receptor beta chain is from a study of cytomegalovirus exposure and HLA in healthy donors. 60 Vbeta and 13 Jbeta primers were used in PCR. Generated by immunoSEQ multiplex PCR, the TCRdb table keeps only in-frame clones and is missing some. The sample yields about 34,000 clones, approximately 79% seen once. The CDR3 spans 13 residues. Looked up from germline, CDR1 is MNHEY and CDR2 is SMNVEV (reference sequence). V gave up 4 bases and J gave up 1 base, with 6 bases separating them. This receptor was taken from a woman between 18 and 29 years old in good health and CMV-seropositive. The rearrangement links TRBV27 to TRBJ2-3; no definite D call. Sequenced input: PBMCs. The CDR3 sequence: CASSYPGTDTQYF. The CDR3 DNA is TGTGCCAGCAGTTACCCAGGCACAGATACGCAGTATTTT.